These T cell receptor beta chains were read from a single sample in a study of T cells in Graves' hyperthyroidism and ophthalmopathy. TCRdb itself ran the multiplex PCR reads through MiXCR, one entry per CDR3 protein. The sample shows 700,000 or so distinct CDR3 sequences, roughly 15% of them seen only once. The sample consisted of blood. The source is a man in his late teens or twenties with Graves' hyperthyroidism. Each CDR3 is given with its conserved first and last residue. D genes are given only for firm matches. Clone size appears in some rows only: once, few, many, or a class for an expanded clone.

TRBV27	.	TRBJ1-1	many	TGTGCCAGCAGTTTAAGCACAGCCCGGAACACTGAAGCTTTCTTT	CASSLSTARNTEAFF
TRBV10-2	.	TRBJ1-1	.	TGCGCCAGCAGGCGGGGGGTCGAAGCTTTCTTT	CASRRGVEAFF
TRBV9	.	TRBJ2-7	many	TGTGCCAGCGGAGCAGGGGCCTCCTACGAGCAGTACTTC	CASGAGASYEQYF
TRBV20-1	TRBD1	TRBJ2-7	many	TGCAGTGCCCCACTCCGGGACAGGGCCCCCTACGAGCAGTACTTC	CSAPLRDRAPYEQYF
TRBV2	.	TRBJ2-5	many	TGTGCCAGCAGTGAAAGGACAGTTCGAGAGACCCAGTACTTC	CASSERTVRETQYF
TRBV20-1	TRBD2	TRBJ2-2	few	TGCAGTGTACGGGGGACTAGCGGGTCCGGGGAGCTGTTTTTT	CSVRGTSGSGELFF
TRBV15	.	TRBJ1-1	many	TGTGCCACCAGCAGAGTGGGAGGGGGCACTGAAGCTTTCTTT	CATSRVGGGTEAFF
TRBV25-1	.	TRBJ2-1	.	TGTGCCAGCAGTGAATCTCCAGCTTACAATGAGCAGTTCTTC	CASSESPAYNEQFF
TRBV20-1	.	TRBJ2-2	few	TGCAGTGCTAGTTTACCCGGGAGTAACACCGGGGAGCTGTTTTTT	CSASLPGSNTGELFF
TRBV12-3/TRBV12-4	.	TRBJ2-5	many	TGTGCCAGCAGTGTAGCGCTAAGAGTAGAGACCCAGTACTTC	CASSVALRVETQYF
TRBV24-1	TRBD2	TRBJ2-2	.	TGTGCCACCAGTGATATGACTAGCGGGAGTCGGAACACCGGGGAGCTGTTTTTT	CATSDMTSGSRNTGELFF
TRBV15	.	TRBJ1-1	few	TGTGCCACCAGCAGAGGGTTGGGAGCAGAAGCTTTCTTT	CATSRGLGAEAFF
TRBV29-1	.	TRBJ2-3	.	TGCAGCCTTCGGCCGGAGGGCCGGGATACGCAGTATTTT	CSLRPEGRDTQYF
TRBV7-2	.	TRBJ1-6	.	TGTGCCAGCAGCTCGCTCAGGGAGGCCTATAATTCACCCCTCCACTTT	CASSSLREAYNSPLHF
TRBV6-1	.	TRBJ2-7	many	TGTGCCAGCAGTGCCCGGGACGGCTACGAGCAGTACTTC	CASSARDGYEQYF
TRBV7-9	TRBD1	TRBJ2-5	.	TGTGCCAGCAGACCCCCTTCAGGGGGCGTACAGACCCAGTACTTC	CASRPPSGGVQTQYF
TRBV30	.	TRBJ1-5	many	TGTGCCTGGAGTGTCTGGGATGGCAATCAGCCCCAGCATTTT	CAWSVWDGNQPQHF
TRBV6-2/TRBV6-3	TRBD1	TRBJ2-1	.	TGTGCCAGCAGTGGGACAGGGTATAGCGGGCCCGAGGAAGGGTTCTTC	CASSGTGYSGPEEGFF
TRBV2	.	TRBJ2-7	many	TGTGCCAGCAAAAGATCACTCCTCTACGAGCAGTACTTC	CASKRSLLYEQYF
TRBV11-2	.	TRBJ2-7	many	TGTGCCAGCAGCTTAGATGTCGGGCGCGAGCAGTACTTC	CASSLDVGREQYF